Below, one T cell receptor (beta chain) is given with its context. TCRdb's copy holds only in-frame clones and misses some; the assay was immunoSEQ multiplex PCR. This sample has about 180,000 clones, with less than 90% found just once. The data belong to a study of blood T cell repertoires in COVID-19. The source material was PBMCs or T cells enriched from blood (not recorded which). This sequence originates from a human donor with acute COVID-19. The donor label of this sample is uncertain.

The CDR3: CASSLGGGAQETQYF. The CDR3 bases are TGCGCCAGCAGCTTGGGTGGGGGGGCCCAAGAGACCCAGTACTTC. This chain links TRBV5-1 with TRBJ2-5, with D possibly TRBD2 on 7 matching bases. V was shortened by 0 bases and J by 1 base, with 10 bases between the two germline ends. From germline, CDR1 is SGHRS and CDR2 YFSETQ. There are 15 residues in the CDR3.